The 20 T cell receptor beta chains reported below all come from one sample, sequenced in a study of OX40 agonist ivuxolimab in advanced cancers. TCRdb's copy holds only in-frame clones and misses some; the assay was immunoSEQ multiplex PCR. The sample holds about 76,000 clones, around nine tenths seen once. Sequenced here: CD4+ or CD8+ T cells sorted from blood, sampled in a trial of the OX40 agonist ivuxolimab. The receptors originated from an adult with an advanced solid tumor such as melanoma, head and neck, liver or kidney cancer.

The chain links TRBV4-1 to TRBJ1-4; D uncertain. Trimming removed 4 bases from V and 4 bases from J, with 7 bases in between. This CDR3 region has 13 residues. Germline V gives CDR1 MGHRA, CDR2 YSYEKL. DNA of the CDR3: TGCGCCAGCAGCCGGGTCCTTAATGAAAAACTGTTTTTT. Encoded protein: CASSRVLNEKLFF.

This clone was detected once. The V gene is TRBV7-3, the J gene TRBJ2-1; possibly TRBD2 for D (8 bases). V lost 4 bases, J lost 6 bases, and 28 bases lay in between. The CDR3 consists of 19 residues. The germline V gene has CDR1 SGHTA and CDR2 FQGTGA. The CDR3: CASSSGPGGGAGVSNEQFF. CDR3 sequence (DNA): TGTGCCAGCAGCTCTGGGCCAGGGGGTGGAGCGGGAGTATCCAATGAGCAGTTCTTC.

This sequence joins TRBV10-3 and TRBJ2-1, with D perhaps matching TRBD1 (5 bases). The ends were cut back, 0 bases at V and 4 bases at J, with 10 bases in the middle. The germline V gene has CDR1 ENHRY and CDR2 SYGVKD. This CDR3 comprises 15 residues. The CDR3 is CAISESATAYNEQFF. As DNA, the CDR3 is TGTGCCATCAGTGAGTCCGCGACAGCATACAATGAGCAGTTCTTC.

The chain uses TRBV5-1 and TRBJ2-5; 7 bases match TRBD1. CDR3 length equals 15 residues. Germline-derived CDR1 and CDR2 are SGHRS and YFSETQ. The J segment lost 1 base and the V segment lost 3 bases, leaving 6 bases of the junction unmatched. This CDR3 reads CASSSGTVVQETQYF. The CDR3 nucleotides read TGCGCCAGCAGCTCCGGGACAGTCGTCCAAGAGACCCAGTACTTC.

The chain uses TRBV11-3 and TRBJ2-7, with D tentatively TRBD1 (7 bases). From germline, CDR1 is SGHNT and CDR2 YENEEA. The CDR3 is 14 amino acids. V gave up 1 base and J gave up 7 bases, with 14 bases separating them. As DNA, the CDR3 is TGTGCCAGCAGCTTAGGTGGAGGGGGCCGGGAGCAGTACTTC. Amino acids: CASSLGGGGREQYF.

J is TRBJ1-3 and V is TRBV6-5; D possibly corresponds to TRBD1 (5 bases). This CDR3 region has 15 residues. CDR1 MNHEY and CDR2 SVGAGI come from the germline V gene. V lost 2 bases and J 0 bases, leaving 8 bases between the germline ends. As DNA, the CDR3 is TGTGCCAGCAGTTACGGGGGGAGCTCTGGAAACACCATATATTTT. Its protein product is CASSYGGSSGNTIYF.

The chain has TRBV28 and TRBJ1-5; D not certain. CDR1 MDHEN and CDR2 SYDVKM come from the germline V gene. V was cut by 2 bases and J by 9 bases, with 11 bases left in between. This CDR3 has 13 residues. The CDR3 sequence is CASSLIPRGPQHF. The CDR3, as DNA: TGTGCCAGCAGTTTAATCCCCCGAGGGCCCCAGCATTTT. Drawing the rest from reference TRBV28 and TRBJ1-5, the complete variable domain is DVKVTQSSRYLVKRTGEKVFLECVQDMDHENMFWYRQDPGLGLRLIYFSYDVKMKEKGDIPEGYSVSREKKERFSLILESASTNQTSMYLCASSLIPRGPQHFGDGTRLSIL.

This chain joins TRBV19 and TRBJ2-7; tentatively, D is TRBD2 (6 bases). Trimming took off 4 bases at V and 6 bases at J, with 13 bases between the two ends. This CDR3 contains 13 residues. In germline, CDR1 is LNHDA, CDR2 SQIVND (reference sequence). The CDR3 region is CASSKPGDAEQYF. CDR3 sequence (DNA): TGTGCCAGTAGTAAACCGGGGGATGCCGAGCAGTACTTC.

The gene calls are TRBV15 and TRBJ2-7; TRBD2 is a possible D gene (5 bases). V lost 0 bases to trimming and J lost 4 bases, with 7 bases between them. From germline, CDR1 is LNHNV and CDR2 YYDKDF (reference sequence). The CDR3 is 13 residues long. CDR3 nucleotide sequence: TGTGCCACCAGCAGAGAACTAGTTTACGAGCAGTACTTC. Amino acids: CATSRELVYEQYF.

V usage is TRBV9 and J usage is TRBJ2-7; D is unclear. Germline V lookup: CDR1 SGDLS, CDR2 YYNGEE. The CDR3 is 12 amino acids. V was pared by 3 bases and J by 4 bases, with 8 bases between. The CDR3 region has the DNA TGTGCCAGCAGCGGATTGGGGTACGAGCAGTACTTC. It translates to CASSGLGYEQYF.

For the CDR3, the DNA is TGTGCCAGCAGTTACTCCCGAGCAGGGAACTATGGCTACACCTTC. Translated: CASSYSRAGNYGYTF. The chain carries TRBV6-6 and TRBJ1-2; tentatively, D is TRBD1 (5 bases). V was clipped by 0 bases and J by 2 bases, with 10 bases between them. The CDR3 has 15 residues. From germline, CDR1 is MNHNY and CDR2 SVGAGI (reference sequence).

V gene TRBV27 combines with J gene TRBJ2-7, with 11 positions matching TRBD2. Trimming at V came to 5 bases and at J to 2 bases, leaving 8 bases not matched to a gene. Germline V lookup: CDR1 MNHEY, CDR2 SMNVEV (reference sequence). The CDR3 loop spans 16 amino acids. This CDR3 reads CASSISSGRYPYEQYF. CDR3 nucleotide sequence: TGTGCCAGCAGTATCTCTAGCGGGAGGTACCCCTACGAGCAGTACTTC.

The CDR3 DNA is TGTGCCAGTAGTATAGGACTAGCGGGCCCCTACAATGAGCAGTTCTTC. Translated, it gives CASSIGLAGPYNEQFF. The chain carries TRBV19 and TRBJ2-1; 10 bases agree with TRBD2. V lost 1 base, J lost 2 bases, and 2 bases stayed unmatched. CDR1 is LNHDA, CDR2 SQIVND, per germline (reference sequence). The CDR3 totals 16 residues.

This chain joins TRBV5-1 and TRBJ2-7; the D is unclear. The V gene lost 5 bases and the J gene lost 5 bases, with 14 bases spanning the gap. Germline-derived CDR1 and CDR2 are SGHRS and YFSETQ. CDR3 length: 13 residues. The CDR3 protein is CASRETQDHEQYF. For the CDR3, the DNA is TGCGCCAGCAGGGAAACACAAGACCACGAGCAGTACTTC.

The rearrangement uses TRBV5-1 and TRBJ2-7, with TRBD2 identical over 16 bases. CDR1 and CDR2 (germline): SGHRS, YFSETQ. J lost 6 bases, V lost 4 bases, and 7 bases had no gene match. The CDR3 runs 16 residues. The CDR3 DNA follows: TGCGCCAGCAGCGCGGGACTAGCGGGAGGGCCTACCGAGCAGTACTTC. Amino acids: CASSAGLAGGPTEQYF.

Only a few counts were recorded for this clone. The chain links TRBV7-9 to TRBJ2-7; the match to TRBD1 covers 9 bases. Looked up from germline, CDR1 is SEHNR and CDR2 is FQNEAQ (reference sequence). V was pared by 5 bases and J by 3 bases, with 8 bases of the junction left unmatched. The CDR3 is made up of 15 amino acids. The CDR3 DNA reads as TGTGCCAGCAGCAACCCTTGGGACAGGGACTACGAGCAGTACTTC. This sequence encodes CASSNPWDRDYEQYF. Complete variable domain (other parts from reference TRBV7-9 and TRBJ2-7): DTGVSQNPRHKITKRGQNVTFRCDPISEHNRLYWYRQTLGQGPEFLTYFQNEAQLEKSRLLSDRFSAERPKGSFSTLEIQRTEQGDSAMYLCASSNPWDRDYEQYFGPGTRLTVT.

V gene TRBV9 combines with J gene TRBJ1-1; D unclear. The CDR3 has 13 residues. The germline V gene encodes CDR1 SGDLS and CDR2 YYNGEE. Trimming left V 4 bases short and J 5 bases short, with 12 bases between. The CDR3: CASSSDLGTEAFF. CDR3 DNA sequence: TGTGCCAGCAGCAGTGATCTAGGTACTGAAGCTTTCTTT.

The genes are TRBV15 and TRBJ1-1; 10 bases are a match to TRBD1. This CDR3 spans 14 amino acids. Germline V CDR1 and CDR2: LNHNV, YYDKDF (reference sequence). Trimming at V came to 4 bases and at J to 3 bases, leaving 2 bases not matched to a gene. The CDR3 spells CATSTGTGDTEAFF. Here the CDR3 DNA reads TGTGCCACCAGCACCGGGACAGGGGACACTGAAGCTTTCTTT.

The count of this clone is one. The gene calls are TRBV12-5 and TRBJ1-4, with D hard to call. The germline CDR1 and CDR2 sequences are LGHNT and FRNRAP. V lost 2 bases to trimming and J lost 3 bases, with 10 bases between them. This CDR3 has 15 residues. CDR3 DNA sequence: TGTGCTAGTGGTTTGCTCCCCCTATCTAATGAAAAACTGTTTTTT. Amino acid sequence: CASGLLPLSNEKLFF.

This rearrangement joins TRBV7-9 to TRBJ1-4, with D perhaps matching TRBD1 (5 bases). V was pared by 1 base and J by 7 bases, with 13 bases between. This CDR3 spans 15 amino acids. Looked up from germline, CDR1 is SEHNR and CDR2 is FQNEAQ (reference sequence). CDR3 region: CASSLGTQRGEKLFF. The CDR3 DNA is TGTGCCAGCAGCTTAGGGACTCAAAGGGGTGAAAAACTGTTTTTT.